This TCR beta chain appears in the sequencing data of a study of shared T cell receptors in the human thymus. TCRdb's copy holds only in-frame clones and misses some; the assay was immunoSEQ multiplex PCR. The profile shows approximately 490,000 clones, around 78% of them singletons. This clone was observed once. This same sample was also part of a study on human thymus T cells. That report notes: Donation came from healthy Finnish infants having corrective surgery for congenital heart defects. Resections obtained during corrective heart surgery supplied the thymus tissue. Among thymic and blood repertoires, usage of V and J genes appeared biased. Thymic repertoires overlap heavily among unrelated individuals, related research has reported.

Sequenced material: thymocytes. This sequence originates from a boy in the first two years of life with a congenital heart defect.

The CDR3 region is CASSLRLGGSNEQFF. The CDR3 region has the DNA TGTGCCAGCAGCTTAAGATTAGGAGGGTCCAATGAGCAGTTCTTC. The chain combines TRBV7-8 with TRBJ2-1; a possible D gene is TRBD2 (6 bases). Trimming cost V 2 bases and J 6 bases, with 14 bases left between them. CDR1 and CDR2 (germline): SGHVS, FQNEAQ. This CDR3 has 15 amino acids.